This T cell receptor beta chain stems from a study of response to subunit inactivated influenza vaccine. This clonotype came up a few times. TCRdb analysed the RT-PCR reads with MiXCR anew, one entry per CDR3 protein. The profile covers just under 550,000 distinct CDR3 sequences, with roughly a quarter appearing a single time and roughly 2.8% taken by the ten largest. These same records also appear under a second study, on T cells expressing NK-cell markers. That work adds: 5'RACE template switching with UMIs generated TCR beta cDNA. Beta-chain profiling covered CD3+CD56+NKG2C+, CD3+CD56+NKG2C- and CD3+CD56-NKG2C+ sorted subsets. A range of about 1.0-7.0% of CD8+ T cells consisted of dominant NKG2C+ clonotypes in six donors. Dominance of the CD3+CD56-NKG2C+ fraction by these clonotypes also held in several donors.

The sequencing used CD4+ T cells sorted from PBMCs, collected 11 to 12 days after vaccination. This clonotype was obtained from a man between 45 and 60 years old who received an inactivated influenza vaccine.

In DNA, the CDR3 is TGTGCCAGCAGCTCCTCCGGGACAGGGGGCCTGGGTTCTGCGCAGTATTTT. Amino acid sequence: CASSSSGTGGLGSAQYF. This chain uses TRBV7-2 with TRBJ2-3, with 12 bases lining up with TRBD1. V was clipped by 4 bases and J by 10 bases; unmatched bases: 15. From germline, CDR1 is SGHTA and CDR2 FQGNSA. The CDR3 contains 17 residues.